These 16 T cell receptor beta chains came from one sample sequenced in a study of blood T cell repertoires in COVID-19. Assay: immunoSEQ multiplex PCR; the TCRdb copy retains only in-frame clones and omits some. The repertoire holds roughly 220,000 clones, with 85% to 90% as singletons. Sequencing used PBMCs or T cells enriched from blood (not recorded which). The origin of the receptors is a woman aged 45 to 65 with acute COVID-19.

The rearrangement links TRBV11-3 to TRBJ2-7; 8 bases are a match to TRBD2. Looked up from germline, CDR1 is SGHNT and CDR2 is YENEEA. V shed 0 bases and J 4 bases; nucleotides not matched to a gene: 5. The CDR3 runs to 15 residues. CDR3 DNA sequence: TGTGCCAGCAGCTTAGACGGGACTAGGTCGTACGAGCAGTACTTC. It is translated as CASSLDGTRSYEQYF.

With respect to this clone: Other nucleotide sequences in the sample specify the same CDR3. This chain connects TRBV5-1 to TRBJ1-1; weak D call: TRBD1 (6 bases). The V end was cut by 4 bases, the J end by 1 base, with 11 bases between. This CDR3 has 14 amino acids. In germline, CDR1 is SGHRS, CDR2 YFSETQ. The CDR3 here is CASSLLTGNTEAFF. CDR3 sequence (DNA): TGCGCCAGCAGCCTATTGACAGGGAACACTGAAGCTTTCTTT.

This sequence joins TRBV5-1 and TRBJ1-1, with a possible D match to TRBD1 (6 bases). The CDR3 is made up of 15 amino acids. V was clipped by 7 bases and J by 1 base, with 17 bases between them. CDR1 SGHRS and CDR2 YFSETQ come from the germline V gene. CDR3 region: CASGLTGKENTEAFF. Here the CDR3 DNA reads TGCGCCAGCGGCCTCACAGGGAAGGAGAACACTGAAGCTTTCTTT.

This clone occurred once. V and J are TRBV6-2 or TRBV6-3 and TRBJ2-1, with 9 bases matching TRBD2. The germline V gene has CDR1 MNHEY and CDR2 SVGEGT. This CDR3 has 17 amino acids. J gave up 8 bases and V 2 bases, and 13 bases lay outside the gene matches. The CDR3 sequence is CASSYTIAGVGRDEQFF. CDR3 sequence (DNA): TGTGCCAGCAGTTACACTATAGCGGGAGTGGGGAGGGATGAGCAGTTCTTC.

This chain's CDR3 is CASTLDRGFQPQHF. DNA of the CDR3: TGTGCCAGCACCCTGGACAGGGGTTTTCAGCCCCAGCATTTT. This chain connects TRBV2 to TRBJ1-5, with TRBD1 matching over 9 bases. V gave up 7 bases and J gave up 6 bases; unmatched junction bases: 7. CDR1 and CDR2 (germline): SNHLY, FYNNEI. The CDR3 is 14 amino acids.

This clone has more than one count but fewer than ten. The genes are TRBV12-3 or TRBV12-4 and TRBJ1-5; D is possibly TRBD1 (5 bases). This CDR3 has 13 residues. Trimming removed 6 bases from V and 7 bases from J, with 13 bases in between. Here the CDR3 reads CASRRDVGQPQHF. The CDR3 bases are TGTGCCAGCAGGCGGGACGTTGGGCAGCCCCAGCATTTT.

The V gene is TRBV27, the J gene TRBJ2-7; 11 nucleotides align to TRBD1. The germline CDR1 and CDR2 sequences are MNHEY and SMNVEV (reference sequence). Trimming cost V 5 bases and J 4 bases; bases outside gene matches: 7. The CDR3 extends over 15 amino acids. CDR3 nucleotide sequence: TGTGCCAGCAGTCCCTGGGACAGGGGGTCATACGAGCAGTACTTC. It translates to CASSPWDRGSYEQYF.

V and J are TRBV5-1 and TRBJ2-3; D remains ambiguous. From germline, CDR1 is SGHRS and CDR2 YFSETQ. V was shortened by 0 bases and J by 0 bases, with 11 bases between the two germline ends. The CDR3 is 16 amino acids. CDR3 coding DNA: TGCGCCAGCAGCTTGGCGGGTACCACTAGCACAGATACGCAGTATTTT. Its translation is CASSLAGTTSTDTQYF.

The CDR3 DNA sequence: TGTGCCAGCAGCTTAGTCGACGAGCAGTACTTC. It encodes CASSLVDEQYF. The chain has TRBV7-8 and TRBJ2-7; unclear D gene. V lost 1 base to trimming and J lost 5 bases, with 3 bases between them. Germline V gene data show CDR1 as SGHVS and CDR2 as FQNEAQ. The CDR3 covers 11 residues.

The chain carries TRBV6-2 or TRBV6-3 and TRBJ1-1; 7 bases fit TRBD1. The trim removed 4 bases at V and 4 bases at J, leaving 6 bases unmatched. The CDR3 contains 14 residues. Germline V gene sequence: CDR1 MNHEY, CDR2 SVGEGT. The CDR3 DNA reads TGTGCCAGCAGTTTCCCAGGGGGGTTCACTGAAGCTTTCTTT. Translated: CASSFPGGFTEAFF.

V and J are TRBV5-4 and TRBJ1-1; 10 positions agree with TRBD1. V was clipped by 5 bases and J by 1 base; unmatched bases: 5. CDR1 and CDR2 (germline): SGHNT, YYREEE (reference sequence). The CDR3 length is 15 residues. CDR3 protein: CASRRQGAGNTEAFF. In DNA form, the CDR3 reads TGTGCCAGCAGACGACAGGGGGCAGGGAACACTGAAGCTTTCTTT. Supplemented by reference TRBV5-4 and TRBJ1-1, the full variable domain reads ETGVTQSPTHLIKTRGQQVTLRCSSQSGHNTVSWYQQALGQGPQFIFQYYREEENGRGNFPPRFSGLQFPNYSSELNVNALELDDSALYLCASRRQGAGNTEAFFGQGTRLTVV.

The chain's CDR3 is CASSQVTGQETQYF. In nucleotides, the CDR3 is TGCGCCAGCAGCCAAGTGACCGGGCAAGAGACCCAGTACTTC. The V gene is TRBV4-1, the J gene TRBJ2-5, with no clear D. The CDR3 has 14 residues. The V gene's germline CDR1 is MGHRA and CDR2 YSYEKL. Trimming took 1 base from V and 2 from J, leaving 8 bases between them.

DNA of the CDR3: TGTGCCAGCAGCCAAGAGAACGGGAGGACGGGTGAGCAGTTCTTC. Encoded protein: CASSQENGRTGEQFF. The chain uses TRBV4-2 and TRBJ2-1; TRBD2 aligns across 7 bases. CDR1 and CDR2 (germline): LGHNA, YNFKEQ. V lost 0 bases to trimming and J lost 9 bases; unmatched junction nucleotides: 8. CDR3 length: 15 residues.

The DNA for the CDR3 is TGTGCCAGCAGCTTCCTGGGACAGGGGGAAACTGAAGCTTTCTTT. Protein: CASSFLGQGETEAFF. V is TRBV11-1 and J is TRBJ1-1, with 11 bases identical to TRBD1. CDR3 length: 15 residues. The germline CDR1 and CDR2 sequences are SGHAT and FQDESV (reference sequence). V was clipped by 3 bases and J by 5 bases; unmatched bases: 5. The variable domain in full, with the rest retrieved from reference TRBV11-1 and TRBJ1-1, is EAEVAQSPRYKITEKSQAVAFWCDPISGHATLYWYRQILGQGPELLVQFQDESVVDDSQLPKDRFSAERLKGVDSTLKIQPAELGDSAMYLCASSFLGQGETEAFFGQGTRLTVV.

The gene calls are TRBV28 and TRBJ2-4; D might be TRBD1 (5 bases). Germline CDR1 and CDR2: MDHEN and SYDVKM. This CDR3 region has 14 residues. The V end was cut by 2 bases, the J end by 1 base, with 6 bases between. CDR3: CASSLQGAKNIQYF. CDR3 DNA sequence: TGTGCCAGCAGTTTACAGGGTGCCAAAAACATTCAGTACTTC.

The chain combines TRBV6-2 or TRBV6-3 with TRBJ2-2, with D hard to call. The CDR3 sequence is 13 residues long. The germline V gene has CDR1 MNHEY and CDR2 SVGEGT. V dropped 6 bases and J dropped 6 bases, with 11 bases sitting between them. The CDR3 reads CASSQIRAGELFF. CDR3 coding DNA: TGTGCCAGCAGCCAAATACGGGCCGGGGAGCTGTTTTTT.